A single sample is the source of the 27 T cell receptor beta chains below, sequenced in a study of cytomegalovirus exposure and HLA in healthy donors. The study ran its PCR with 60 Vbeta and 13 Jbeta primers. Generated by immunoSEQ multiplex PCR, the TCRdb table keeps only in-frame clones and is missing some. The sample lists about 140,000 clones; about four fifths were seen once. The sample taken for sequencing was PBMCs. These receptors all stem from a male donor in good health and CMV-seronegative.

This CDR3 is CASSSLYNEQFF. Here the CDR3 DNA reads TGTGCCAGCAGCTCACTTTACAATGAGCAGTTCTTC. V and J are TRBV7-9 and TRBJ2-1; D call uncertain. CDR3 length: 12 amino acids. Germline CDR1 SEHNR, CDR2 FQNEAQ (reference sequence). Trimming took off 4 bases at V and 4 bases at J, with 5 bases between the two ends.

As regards this clone: The junction differs from germline at one of its ends, possibly a read error. The chain has TRBV6-1 and TRBJ2-3; the D gene is possibly TRBD2 (5 bases). Germline V gives CDR1 MNHNS, CDR2 SASEGT. There are 16 residues in the CDR3. CDR3 loop: CASREALGIITDTQYF. CDR3 bases: TGTGCCAGCAGAGAAGCACTAGGGATAATCACAGATACGCAGTATTTT.

CDR3 in DNA: TGTGCCAGCAGCCCAGGGGGGACAGGGACTGGAAACACCATATATTTT. Translating gives CASSPGGTGTGNTIYF. V is TRBV7-2 and J is TRBJ1-3; 9 bases line up with TRBD1. This CDR3 has 16 residues. Germline V lookup: CDR1 SGHTA, CDR2 FQGNSA. The V segment lost 5 bases and the J segment 2 bases; nucleotides outside the gene matches: 7.

The J gene is TRBJ1-2, the V gene TRBV6-6, with D maybe TRBD1 (6 bases). This CDR3 contains 15 residues. Germline CDR1 is MNHNY and CDR2 is SVGAGI (reference sequence). Trimming left V 0 bases short and J 6 bases short, with 14 bases between. The DNA of the CDR3 is TGTGCCAGCAGTTACTCGAATATGGGGGCTGATGGCTACACCTTC. Translating it yields CASSYSNMGADGYTF.

V gene TRBV9 combines with J gene TRBJ1-5; D remains unclear. Germline values: CDR1 SGDLS, CDR2 YYNGEE. V dropped 2 bases and J dropped 2 bases, with 5 bases sitting between them. This CDR3 is 13 amino acids long. Written as DNA, the CDR3 is TGTGCCAGCAGCGTGGCAGGCAATCAGCCCCAGCATTTT. Protein sequence: CASSVAGNQPQHF.

This rearrangement joins TRBV30 to TRBJ1-5, with 9 bases identical to TRBD1. V was pared by 3 bases and J by 6 bases, with 12 bases of the junction left unmatched. This CDR3 comprises 16 residues. The germline gives CDR1 GTSNPN, CDR2 SVGIG (reference sequence). CDR3: CAWSPRTGVLGQPQHF. The CDR3 DNA sequence: TGTGCCTGGAGCCCTAGGACAGGGGTATTAGGTCAGCCCCAGCATTTT.

The rearrangement joins TRBV7-6 to TRBJ1-1; D gene ambiguous. The V end lost 0 bases, the J end lost 0 bases, and 14 bases lay between the germline ends. Looked up from germline, CDR1 is SGHVS and CDR2 is FNYEAQ. The CDR3 is made up of 17 amino acids. In DNA form, the CDR3 reads TGTGCCAGCAGCTTAGCGCAGTGGGAGGAAATGAACACTGAAGCTTTCTTT. Translating it yields CASSLAQWEEMNTEAFF.

V and J are TRBV15 and TRBJ2-1, with 15 nucleotides matching TRBD2. The CDR3 covers 16 residues. Germline V gives CDR1 LNHNV, CDR2 YYDKDF (reference sequence). Trimming cost V 9 bases and J 6 bases; bases outside gene matches: 9. In nucleotides, the CDR3 is TGTGCCACAGCGTACTCGGGACTAGCGGGGGGCAATGAGCAGTTCTTC. Protein sequence: CATAYSGLAGGNEQFF.

This chain uses TRBV21-1 with TRBJ1-4. TRBV21-1 is marked as a pseudogene. This CDR3 region has 10 residues. CDR3 sequence reads: CASSSEGRFF. The CDR3 DNA is TGTGCCAGCAGCTCGGAGGGGAGGTTTTTT.

The chain combines TRBV18 with TRBJ2-2; D uncertain. V lost 2 bases, J lost 2 bases, and 6 bases lay in between. Germline values: CDR1 KGHSH, CDR2 LQKENI. The CDR3 loop spans 14 amino acids. CDR3 coding DNA: TGTGCCAGCTCACCATTTTCTAACACCGGGGAGCTGTTTTTT. Translating it yields CASSPFSNTGELFF. Variable domain in full (rest from reference TRBV18 and TRBJ2-2): NAGVMQNPRHLVRRRGQEARLRCSPMKGHSHVYWYRQLPEEGLKFMVYLQKENIIDESGMPKERFSAEFPKEGPSILRIQQVVRGDSAAYFCASSPFSNTGELFFGEGSRLTVL.

V is TRBV7-8 and J is TRBJ2-5; TRBD2 is a possible D gene (5 bases). The J call may be mistaken, given a closer DNA end match to TRBJ2-7. This CDR3 contains 14 residues. The V gene's germline CDR1 is SGHVS and CDR2 FQNEAQ. The CDR3 coding sequence is TGTGCCAGCAGCTTAGCCGCTAGCACCTACGAGCAGTACTTC. Protein sequence: CASSLAASTYEQYF.

The chain has TRBV30 and TRBJ1-1; no reliable D call. This CDR3 is 12 amino acids long. Germline loops: CDR1 GTSNPN, CDR2 SVGIG (reference sequence). V was cut by 3 bases and J by 12 bases, with 17 bases left in between. The CDR3 sequence: CAWRGSPAGSFF. CDR3 nucleotides: TGTGCCTGGAGGGGCAGCCCGGCTGGGTCTTTCTTT. Full variable domain (outside the CDR3, taken from reference TRBV30 and TRBJ1-1): SQTIHQWPATLVQPVGSPLSLECTVEGTSNPNLYWYRQAAGRGLQLLFYSVGIGQISSEVPQNLSASRPQDRQFILSSKKLLLSDSGFYLCAWRGSPAGSFFGQGTRLTVV.

This clone has just one count. CDR3 DNA sequence: TGCGCCAGCAGCCTGTTAATGAACACTGAAGCTTTCTTT. Protein: CASSLLMNTEAFF. The rearrangement links TRBV4-1 to TRBJ1-1; no clear D gene. CDR3 length: 13 amino acids. In germline, CDR1 is MGHRA, CDR2 YSYEKL. Trimming took 4 bases from V and 0 from J, leaving 6 bases between them.

The V gene is TRBV9, the J gene TRBJ2-1, with 13 positions matching TRBD2. The CDR3 loop spans 16 amino acids. With 5 bases clipped from V and 6 bases from J, the junction kept 8 bases outside the gene matches. Per the germline V gene, CDR1 is SGDLS and CDR2 is YYNGEE. Written as DNA, the CDR3 is TGTGCCAGCAGGGGGACTAGCGGGGCAGAGGCCAATGAGCAGTTCTTC. Translated, it gives CASRGTSGAEANEQFF.

The table lists this clone with a few counts. At one boundary the junction diverges from the germline segment, which might be a read error. This chain joins TRBV19 and TRBJ1-5; 7 bases are a match to TRBD1. Germline CDR1 and CDR2: LNHDA and SQIVND (reference sequence). This CDR3 region has 13 residues. The CDR3 sequence: CASSIKGAGPPAF. CDR3 coding DNA: TGTGCCAGTAGTATAAAGGGGGCCGGCCCCCCAGCATTT.

This clone has a handful of counts. The V call is TRBV10-2, the J call TRBJ2-7, with 7 nucleotides matching TRBD1. J gave up 5 bases and V 4 bases, and 8 bases lay outside the gene matches. This CDR3 comprises 14 residues. Germline values: CDR1 WSHSY, CDR2 SAAADI. The CDR3 region is CASSVNRGTDEQYF. The CDR3 DNA follows: TGCGCCAGCAGTGTGAACAGGGGTACCGACGAGCAGTACTTC.

The chain employs TRBV6-6 and TRBJ2-5; D possibly corresponds to TRBD2 (6 bases). Trimming pared 2 bases from V and 11 bases from J, leaving 24 bases between. The CDR3 spans 16 residues. The germline V gene has CDR1 MNHNY and CDR2 SVGAGI (reference sequence). This chain's CDR3 is CASSYEAMDYRQEQYF. In DNA, the CDR3 is TGTGCCAGCAGTTACGAGGCGATGGACTACCGTCAGGAGCAGTACTTC.

The chain links TRBV14 to TRBJ2-1, with 11 nucleotides matching TRBD2. V lost 1 base to trimming and J lost 8 bases; unmatched junction nucleotides: 7. Germline values: CDR1 SGHDN, CDR2 FVKESK. The length of the CDR3 is 16 residues. CDR3 loop: CASSQVSSGRRDEQFF. The CDR3 nucleotides are TGTGCCAGCAGCCAAGTTTCTAGCGGGAGGAGAGATGAGCAGTTCTTC. Together with reference TRBV14 and TRBJ2-1, the CDR3 gives the full variable domain: EAGVTQFPSHSVIEKGQTVTLRCDPISGHDNLYWYRRVMGKEIKFLLHFVKESKQDESGMPNNRFLAERTGGTYSTLKVQPAELEDSGVYFCASSQVSSGRRDEQFFGPGTRLTVL.

This chain joins TRBV6-4 and TRBJ2-2, with a possible D match to TRBD1 (6 bases). The CDR3 totals 14 residues. V was pared by 2 bases and J by 3 bases, with 7 bases between. Germline-derived CDR1 and CDR2 are MRHNA and SNTAGT. In nucleotides, the CDR3 is TGTGCCAGCAGTGACACAGGGTACACCGGGGAGCTGTTTTTT. This gives the protein CASSDTGYTGELFF.

This clone was detected only once. The chain links TRBV7-9 to TRBJ1-2; 7 bases map to TRBD1. The CDR3 covers 17 residues. The germline CDR1 and CDR2 sequences are SEHNR and FQNEAQ (reference sequence). The V gene end was trimmed by 2 bases and the J gene end by 6 bases; junction bases not matched to a gene: 15. The chain's CDR3 is CASSLNPTGRLGNGYTF. The CDR3, as DNA: TGTGCCAGCAGCTTAAATCCGACAGGGCGTTTGGGAAATGGCTACACCTTC. The full variable domain, its missing parts supplied by reference TRBV7-9 and TRBJ1-2, is DTGVSQNPRHKITKRGQNVTFRCDPISEHNRLYWYRQTLGQGPEFLTYFQNEAQLEKSRLLSDRFSAERPKGSFSTLEIQRTEQGDSAMYLCASSLNPTGRLGNGYTFGSGTRLTVV.

This clone has only one observation. V is TRBV18 and J is TRBJ1-5, with 8 bases matching TRBD1. J gave up 2 bases and V 6 bases, and 6 bases lay outside the gene matches. Germline V gives CDR1 KGHSH, CDR2 LQKENI. This CDR3 contains 15 residues. CDR3 nucleotides: TGTGCCAGCTCGCTCACGGGACAGGGCAATCAGCCCCAGCATTTT. Protein: CASSLTGQGNQPQHF.

V usage is TRBV9 and J usage is TRBJ1-3; tentative D call: TRBD1 (5 bases). Germline values: CDR1 SGDLS, CDR2 YYNGEE. With 0 bases removed from V and 0 bases from J, the gap between germline ends came to 7 bases. The CDR3 loop spans 15 amino acids. CDR3 amino acids: CASSVAGNSGNTIYF. CDR3 coding DNA: TGTGCCAGCAGCGTAGCAGGGAACTCTGGAAACACCATATATTTT. Looking up the rest from reference TRBV9 and TRBJ1-3 gives the full variable domain: DSGVTQTPKHLITATGQRVTLRCSPRSGDLSVYWYQQSLDQGLQFLIQYYNGEERAKGNILERFSAQQFPDLHSELNLSSLELGDSALYFCASSVAGNSGNTIYFGEGSWLTVV.

The sample holds a few counts of this clone. The gene calls are TRBV28 and TRBJ1-1; 11 bases line up with TRBD1. The CDR3 is made up of 14 amino acids. V was pared by 7 bases and J by 5 bases, with 6 bases of the junction left unmatched. Germline V gives CDR1 MDHEN, CDR2 SYDVKM. Here the CDR3 reads CASIGQGARTEAFF. The CDR3 DNA reads as TGTGCCAGCATTGGACAGGGGGCCCGAACTGAAGCTTTCTTT.

The chain couples TRBV19 to TRBJ1-4, with TRBD1 as a possible D gene (5 bases). Trimming took off 3 bases at V and 5 bases at J, with 16 bases between the two ends. CDR1 is LNHDA, CDR2 SQIVND, per germline (reference sequence). The CDR3 runs 16 residues. DNA for the CDR3: TGTGCCAGTAGTATTGGGCAGGGAGGGCCAAATGAAAAACTGTTTTTT. It specifies CASSIGQGGPNEKLFF.

The chain employs TRBV5-1 and TRBJ2-7; 7 nucleotides line up with TRBD1. Germline CDR1 and CDR2: SGHRS and YFSETQ. V dropped 2 bases and J dropped 0; count of bases not matched to a gene: 5. This CDR3 is 15 amino acids long. CDR3 coding DNA: TGCGCCAGCAGCTTCCTGACAGGGCCCTCCTACGAGCAGTACTTC. Translating it yields CASSFLTGPSYEQYF.

The V and J genes are TRBV4-1 and TRBJ2-1; the D is unclear. The CDR3 is 19 residues long. The V end was cut by 1 base, the J end by 0 bases, with 19 bases between. Germline V gene lookup returns CDR1 MGHRA and CDR2 YSYEKL. CDR3 region: CASSQVLGRVFSSYNEQFF. CDR3 bases: TGCGCCAGCAGCCAAGTCCTAGGAAGAGTTTTCAGCTCCTACAATGAGCAGTTCTTC.

This chain links TRBV9 with TRBJ2-3; a possible D gene is TRBD2 (5 bases). The CDR3 is 16 amino acids. V dropped 3 bases and J dropped 0 bases, with 14 bases sitting between them. From germline, CDR1 is SGDLS and CDR2 YYNGEE. In DNA form, the CDR3 reads TGTGCCAGCAGCGGCGACTACTACTCTAGCACAGATACGCAGTATTTT. Translation: CASSGDYYSSTDTQYF.